These T cell receptor beta chains were read from a single sample in a study of Graves' ophthalmopathy and Graves' hyperthyroidism. MiXCR, applied by TCRdb to the multiplex PCR reads, yields one record per CDR3 protein. The sample carries 300,000 to 400,000 distinct CDR3 sequences, about a sixth recorded once. Sequenced: peripheral blood. Receptor source: an adult man with Graves' ophthalmopathy. CDR3s include the opening cysteine and the closing phenylalanine or tryptophan. A D gene is named only where the DNA matches it firmly. The listing skips clone size in some rows; elsewhere it reads once, few, many or a size class.

clone_size: medium-sized
v_call: TRBV20-1
d_call: .
j_call: TRBJ1-1
cdr3_aa: CSSRVGSDTEAFF
cdr3_nt: TGCAGTTCACGGGTAGGGTCGGACACTGAAGCTTTCTTT

clone_size: .
v_call: TRBV12-3/TRBV12-4
d_call: .
j_call: TRBJ2-2
cdr3_aa: CATSEGRRAPGDGELFF
cdr3_nt: TGTGCCACCAGTGAGGGGCGACGGGCGCCTGGTGACGGGGAGCTGTTTTTT

clone_size: many
v_call: TRBV3-1
d_call: TRBD1
j_call: TRBJ1-5
cdr3_aa: CASSQDSRGLGKPQHF
cdr3_nt: TGTGCCAGCAGCCAAGACAGCAGGGGGCTGGGAAAGCCCCAGCATTTT

clone_size: many
v_call: TRBV12-3/TRBV12-4
d_call: TRBD1
j_call: TRBJ2-2
cdr3_aa: CASIWGQGLTGELFF
cdr3_nt: TGTGCCAGCATTTGGGGACAGGGGTTGACCGGGGAGCTGTTTTTT

clone_size: .
v_call: TRBV11-2
d_call: TRBD2
j_call: TRBJ2-7
cdr3_aa: CASSVEGTSGSYEQYF
cdr3_nt: TGTGCCAGCAGCGTGGAGGGGACTAGCGGCTCCTACGAGCAGTACTTC

clone_size: many
v_call: TRBV7-2
d_call: TRBD2
j_call: TRBJ2-5
cdr3_aa: CASSRRIAGGQETQYF
cdr3_nt: TGTGCCAGCAGCCGGCGAATAGCGGGGGGGCAAGAGACCCAGTACTTC

clone_size: many
v_call: TRBV7-3
d_call: .
j_call: TRBJ2-7
cdr3_aa: CASSNGDKDGRYEQYF
cdr3_nt: TGTGCCAGCAGCAACGGGGACAAGGACGGGAGGTACGAGCAGTACTTC

clone_size: many
v_call: TRBV6-1
d_call: TRBD1
j_call: TRBJ2-2
cdr3_aa: CASSRQGPDTGELFF
cdr3_nt: TGTGCCAGCAGTCGACAGGGGCCGGACACCGGGGAGCTGTTTTTT

clone_size: .
v_call: TRBV13
d_call: .
j_call: TRBJ2-7
cdr3_aa: CASSLGATSLSYEQYF
cdr3_nt: TGTGCCAGCAGCTTAGGGGCAACCTCTCTCTCCTACGAGCAGTACTTC

clone_size: many
v_call: TRBV29-1
d_call: TRBD1
j_call: TRBJ2-7
cdr3_aa: CSAGQGAYEQYF
cdr3_nt: TGCAGCGCTGGACAGGGCGCCTACGAGCAGTACTTC

clone_size: many
v_call: TRBV20-1
d_call: TRBD2
j_call: TRBJ2-7
cdr3_aa: CSARDWGLAGEGRYEQYF
cdr3_nt: TGCAGTGCTAGAGATTGGGGACTAGCGGGAGAAGGGCGGTACGAGCAGTACTTC

clone_size: many
v_call: TRBV27
d_call: .
j_call: TRBJ2-4
cdr3_aa: CASSFMGELTTGKNIQYF
cdr3_nt: TGTGCCAGCAGTTTCATGGGCGAACTCACCACGGGGAAAAACATTCAGTACTTC

clone_size: many
v_call: TRBV15
d_call: TRBD1
j_call: TRBJ2-5
cdr3_aa: CATSRVRDRGLETQYF
cdr3_nt: TGTGCCACCAGCAGAGTACGTGACAGGGGGCTGGAGACCCAGTACTTC

clone_size: many
v_call: TRBV28
d_call: .
j_call: TRBJ1-1
cdr3_aa: CASNRLGQLNTEAFF
cdr3_nt: TGTGCCAGCAACCGACTCGGACAGTTGAACACTGAAGCTTTCTTT

clone_size: many
v_call: TRBV10-3
d_call: TRBD1
j_call: TRBJ2-2
cdr3_aa: CAISVRAGGNGELFF
cdr3_nt: TGTGCCATCAGTGTGCGCGCAGGGGGTAACGGGGAGCTGTTTTTT